This T cell receptor (beta chain) was identified in a study of monozygotic twins with inflammatory bowel disease. For every donor, one blood sample of about 2.5 ml was drawn. Nested amplification of TCRalpha and TCRbeta cDNA involved two PCRs of around 15 and 10 cycles. With the 5' RACE reads reprocessed, TCRdb shows one record per CDR3 protein and no DNA. This sample contains about 110,000 distinct CDR3 sequences. This CDR3 contains 20 residues. Germline values: CDR1 SGHVS, CDR2 FNYEAQ. Study conclusions and caveats: Healthy twins shared more clonotypes with others than IBD patients, most markedly active ones. On the inverse Simpson index, IBD patients scored lower for TCRbeta diversity than healthy co-twins.

As to this clonotype: Its antigen remains unidentified.

This receptor was identified in a human donor with ulcerative colitis or Crohn's disease, or a healthy co-twin of an affected twin (not recorded which). The sequenced material came from blood. The chain couples TRBV7-6 to TRBJ2-1; TCRdb's assignment of TRBD2 cannot be checked, as there is no DNA. The CDR3 region is CASSLPRTSGRASSYNEQFF.